This T cell receptor beta chain was documented in a study of PD-L1 blockade in urothelial cancer. Study-wide results and limits: Clones that were tumor-associated expanded more in the blood of durable-benefit patients at 3 weeks.

Note on this clone: Its matching antigen is unknown. The junction departs from germline at one end; a sequencing error may be responsible.

Using immunoSEQ multiplex PCR, the repertoire was profiled, and TCRdb retains in-frame clones only, with some absent. Among 30,000 to 40,000 clones listed, over 70% were seen once. This sequence was found in a man in his fifties or sixties with urothelial cancer. The input for sequencing was PBMCs, taken around atezolizumab (anti-PD-L1) treatment.

For the CDR3, the DNA is TGTGCCAGCAGTTTAGCAGACAGCTCCTACAATGAGCAGTTCTTC. It is translated as CASSLADSSYNEQFF. J is TRBJ2-1 and V is TRBV7-9; D possibly corresponds to TRBD1 (5 bases). This CDR3 has 15 amino acids. CDR1 is SEHNR, CDR2 FQNEAQ, per germline (reference sequence).